The 8 T cell receptor beta chains in this list originate from one sample, sequenced in a study of shared clonotypes between healthy human individuals. Clones were read by immunoSEQ multiplex PCR, and TCRdb kept only the in-frame ones, dropping some. The sample carries roughly 1,800,000 clones, just under 95% recorded once. Selected positively for CCR7 and CD45RO-negative, naive CD8 cells excluded terminally differentiated effector memory CD45RA+ cells. The sample comprised naive CD8+ T cells sorted from blood. The receptors shown here come from a man aged 18 to 29 in good health.

This chain joins TRBV27 and TRBJ2-3; maybe TRBD2 (6 bases). Germline V lookup: CDR1 MNHEY, CDR2 SMNVEV (reference sequence). V shed 8 bases and J shed 4 bases, with 19 bases lying between them. This CDR3 comprises 15 residues. For the CDR3, the DNA is TGTGCCAGCGGTATGGAGGGAGTCGGAGCAGATACGCAGTATTTT. Translation: CASGMEGVGADTQYF.

The chain joins TRBV7-8 to TRBJ2-7, with 12 bases matching TRBD2. The CDR3 extends over 18 amino acids. From germline, CDR1 is SGHVS and CDR2 FQNEAQ. Trimming cost V 2 bases and J 2 bases; bases outside gene matches: 10. CDR3 loop: CASSLPRTSGDPPYEQYF. The CDR3 bases are TGTGCCAGCAGCTTACCCCGGACTAGCGGGGACCCCCCCTACGAGCAGTACTTC.

V and J are TRBV7-9 and TRBJ2-7; a weak D match, TRBD2 (6 bases). Per the germline V gene, CDR1 is SEHNR and CDR2 is FQNEAQ (reference sequence). The CDR3 loop spans 16 amino acids. Trimming took 5 bases from V and 0 from J, leaving 17 bases between them. DNA for the CDR3: TGTGCCAGCAGCCCCCCCCGGGGGAAGAGCTCCTACGAGCAGTACTTC. This translates into CASSPPRGKSSYEQYF.

The CDR3 DNA reads TGTGCCAGCAGCCGACTAGCGGGAGAAGATACGCAGTATTTT. Its translation is CASSRLAGEDTQYF. The V and J genes are TRBV6-1 and TRBJ2-3, with 12 nucleotides matching TRBD2. V trimming: 6 bases; J trimming: 5 bases; junction bases outside the gene matches: 3. The length of the CDR3 is 14 residues. Germline lookup yields CDR1 MNHNS and CDR2 SASEGT.

The rearrangement joins TRBV11-2 to TRBJ2-7; TRBD1 matches at 8 bases. V trimming: 3 bases; J trimming: 4 bases; junction bases outside the gene matches: 11. This CDR3 region has 16 residues. Per germline, CDR1 SGHAT and CDR2 FQNNGV. CDR3 DNA: TGTGCCAGCAGCTTTCCCTCGGGACAGGCGCCGTACGAGCAGTACTTC. Translated: CASSFPSGQAPYEQYF. Variable domain in full (rest from reference TRBV11-2 and TRBJ2-7): EAGVAQSPRYKIIEKRQSVAFWCNPISGHATLYWYQQILGQGPKLLIQFQNNGVVDDSQLPKDRFSAERLKGVDSTLKIQPAKLEDSAVYLCASSFPSGQAPYEQYFGPGTRLTVT.

The chain combines TRBV9 with TRBJ1-3; 10 nucleotides align to TRBD1. The CDR3 has 17 residues. The J segment lost 0 bases and the V segment lost 3 bases, leaving 6 bases of the junction unmatched. Germline assignment: CDR1 SGDLS and CDR2 YYNGEE. The CDR3 sequence is CASSARQGAISGNTIYF. The CDR3 coding sequence is TGTGCCAGCAGCGCGAGACAGGGGGCCATCTCTGGAAACACCATATATTTT.

This chain's CDR3 is CASSLGPQGTQYF. The DNA for the CDR3 is TGTGCCAGCAGCTTGGGGCCCCAAGGGACGCAGTATTTT. V and J are TRBV5-6 and TRBJ2-3; D is undetermined. The CDR3 totals 13 residues. V lost 0 bases, J lost 9 bases, and 11 bases lay in between. Germline lookup yields CDR1 SGHDT and CDR2 YYEEEE.

The chain links TRBV6-1 to TRBJ1-1; tentatively, D is TRBD1 (5 bases). Germline assignment: CDR1 MNHNS and CDR2 SASEGT. V was clipped by 3 bases and J by 4 bases, with 9 bases between them. The CDR3 runs to 13 residues. The CDR3 region is CASSDQRGTEAFF. DNA for the CDR3: TGTGCCAGCAGTGACCAGAGGGGCACTGAAGCTTTCTTT.